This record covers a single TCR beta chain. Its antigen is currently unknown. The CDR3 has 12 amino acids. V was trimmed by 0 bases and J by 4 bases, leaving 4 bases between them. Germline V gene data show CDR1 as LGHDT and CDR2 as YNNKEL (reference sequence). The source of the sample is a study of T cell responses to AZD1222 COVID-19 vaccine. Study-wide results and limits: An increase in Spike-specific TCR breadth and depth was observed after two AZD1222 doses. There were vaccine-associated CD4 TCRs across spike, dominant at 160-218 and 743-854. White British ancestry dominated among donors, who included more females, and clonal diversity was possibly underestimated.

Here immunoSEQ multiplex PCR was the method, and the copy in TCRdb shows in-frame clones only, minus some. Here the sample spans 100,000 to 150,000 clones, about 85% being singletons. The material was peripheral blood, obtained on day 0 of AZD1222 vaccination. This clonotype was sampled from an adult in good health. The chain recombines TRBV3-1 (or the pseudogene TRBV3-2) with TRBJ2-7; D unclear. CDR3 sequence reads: CASSQEGYEQYF. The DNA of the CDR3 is TGTGCCAGCAGCCAAGAGGGTTACGAGCAGTACTTC.